What follows describes a single TCR beta chain. This sample was included in a study of CD8 T cells in Susac syndrome. The V gene's germline CDR1 is MNHEY and CDR2 SVGEGT. This CDR3 has 14 residues. Trimming took 6 bases from V and 1 from J; bases not matched to a gene: 3. When the RNA was reverse transcribed, random hexamers were used with an input of about 0.45 to 1 ug. By means of immunoSEQ multiplex PCR, TCR beta CDR3 spanning 54 Vbeta and 13 Jbeta underwent amplification. TCRdb reprocessed the immunoSEQ multiplex PCR reads with MiXCR, giving one entry per CDR3 protein. In the table there are roughly 250,000 distinct CDR3 sequences, 90% to 97% of which are singletons.

Sequencing was carried out using CD4+ T cells from PBMCs. This rearrangement joins TRBV6-2 or TRBV6-3 to TRBJ1-5; 7 bases are a match to TRBD1. The sequence came from a human donor with Susac syndrome. This CDR3 reads CASSQTGSNQPQHF. Written as DNA, the CDR3 is TGTGCCAGCAGCCAGACAGGGAGCAATCAGCCCCAGCATTTT.